This T cell receptor (beta chain) was recovered during a study of cytomegalovirus exposure and HLA in healthy donors. Researchers ran the PCR with 60 Vbeta and 13 Jbeta primers. Assay: immunoSEQ multiplex PCR; the TCRdb copy retains only in-frame clones and omits some. The sample holds about 99,000 clones, approximately 80% seen once. Germline assignment: CDR1 MGHRA and CDR2 YSYEKL. The CDR3 runs to 17 residues. V was clipped by 0 bases and J by 9 bases; unmatched bases: 11. Samples came from healthy bone marrow donors. Only a few counts were recorded for this clone. Its antigen is unknown. General observations from the study: With DRB1 most and HLA-C fewest, TCR association rates differed between HLA loci in a later analysis.

The material sequenced was PBMCs. The sequence came from a man aged 35-49 years in good health and CMV-seronegative. This chain uses TRBV4-1 with TRBJ1-6, with 7 nucleotides matching TRBD1. CDR3 sequence: CASSQDGVGGRGSPLHF. In nucleotides, the CDR3 is TGCGCCAGCAGCCAAGATGGGGTAGGGGGCCGGGGTTCACCCCTCCACTTT.